This is a list of T cell receptor beta chains from one sample in a study of Graves' ophthalmopathy and Graves' hyperthyroidism. A single record per CDR3 protein comes from TCRdb applying MiXCR to the multiplex PCR reads. The sample holds approximately 1.2 million distinct CDR3 sequences; less than 45% are singletons and the top ten take around 10%. Sequencing was done on a sample of peripheral blood or thyroid tissue (not recorded which). Receptors originate from an adult man with Graves' hyperthyroidism. Both conserved end residues are part of each CDR3. The D gene is left open where the match is weak. Some rows have no size entry. The others give once, few or many, or a class for an expanded clone.

CDR3 length: 13; J gene: TRBJ2-5; D gene: NA; V gene: TRBV5-1; clone size: few; CDR3 protein: CASSPDPERTQYF; CDR3 DNA: TGCGCCAGCAGCCCGGACCCCGAAAGGACCCAGTACTTC
CDR3 length: 13; J gene: TRBJ1-5; D gene: NA; V gene: TRBV7-2; clone size: NA; CDR3 protein: CASSLGIRQPQHF; CDR3 DNA: TGTGCCAGCAGCTTAGGAATCCGTCAGCCCCAGCATTTT
CDR3 length: 15; J gene: TRBJ1-5; D gene: NA; V gene: TRBV5-4; clone size: few; CDR3 protein: CASSFNPNSNQPQHF; CDR3 DNA: TGTGCCAGCAGCTTTAATCCTAATAGCAATCAGCCCCAGCATTTT
CDR3 length: 13; J gene: TRBJ1-1; D gene: NA; V gene: TRBV29-1; clone size: many; CDR3 protein: CSVDQGENTEAFF; CDR3 DNA: TGCAGCGTTGACCAGGGAGAGAACACTGAAGCTTTCTTT
CDR3 length: 14; J gene: TRBJ2-3; D gene: NA; V gene: TRBV7-6; clone size: once; CDR3 protein: CASSLRPLADTQYF; CDR3 DNA: TGTGCCAGCAGCTTAAGACCCCTGGCAGATACGCAGTATTTT
CDR3 length: 15; J gene: TRBJ2-7; D gene: NA; V gene: TRBV12-3/TRBV12-4; clone size: many; CDR3 protein: CASSFVSGDFYEQYF; CDR3 DNA: TGTGCCAGCAGTTTTGTGTCAGGGGATTTCTACGAGCAGTACTTC
CDR3 length: 11; J gene: TRBJ1-3; D gene: NA; V gene: TRBV29-1; clone size: many; CDR3 protein: CSVDSGNTIYF; CDR3 DNA: TGCAGCGTAGACTCTGGAAACACCATATATTTT
CDR3 length: 13; J gene: TRBJ2-5; D gene: NA; V gene: TRBV29-1; clone size: NA; CDR3 protein: CSVGQDSQETQYF; CDR3 DNA: TGCAGCGTTGGTCAGGACAGCCAAGAGACCCAGTACTTC
CDR3 length: 15; J gene: TRBJ1-4; D gene: NA; V gene: TRBV9; clone size: many; CDR3 protein: CASSVLGATNEKLFF; CDR3 DNA: TGTGCCAGCAGCGTTCTGGGCGCAACTAATGAAAAACTGTTTTTT
CDR3 length: 18; J gene: TRBJ2-2; D gene: TRBD1; V gene: TRBV5-1; clone size: few; CDR3 protein: CASSLAIGQGASTGELFF; CDR3 DNA: TGCGCCAGCAGCTTGGCAATTGGACAGGGGGCGAGCACCGGGGAGCTGTTTTTT
CDR3 length: 13; J gene: TRBJ2-7; D gene: TRBD1; V gene: TRBV29-1; clone size: NA; CDR3 protein: CSVERDSNYEQYF; CDR3 DNA: TGCAGCGTAGAGAGGGACAGTAACTACGAGCAGTACTTC
CDR3 length: 13; J gene: TRBJ2-7; D gene: TRBD1; V gene: TRBV10-3; clone size: NA; CDR3 protein: CAISLGQGYEQYF; CDR3 DNA: TGTGCCATCAGTTTAGGACAGGGTTACGAGCAGTACTTC
CDR3 length: 13; J gene: TRBJ1-6; D gene: NA; V gene: TRBV25-1; clone size: NA; CDR3 protein: CASSDKINSPLHF; CDR3 DNA: TGTGCCAGCAGTGACAAGATTAATTCACCCCTCCACTTT
CDR3 length: 17; J gene: TRBJ2-3; D gene: TRBD2; V gene: TRBV10-3; clone size: once; CDR3 protein: CAISGTSGVPPTDTQYF; CDR3 DNA: TGTGCCATCAGTGGGACTAGCGGGGTACCGCCCACAGATACGCAGTATTTT
CDR3 length: 17; J gene: TRBJ1-2; D gene: NA; V gene: TRBV10-3; clone size: NA; CDR3 protein: CAISGRDIPGHSYGYTF; CDR3 DNA: TGTGCCATCAGTGGACGTGACATACCGGGACACAGCTATGGCTACACCTTC
CDR3 length: 14; J gene: TRBJ2-5; D gene: NA; V gene: TRBV15; clone size: many; CDR3 protein: CATSMGVTQETQYF; CDR3 DNA: TGTGCCACCAGCATGGGGGTGACTCAAGAGACCCAGTACTTC
CDR3 length: 14; J gene: TRBJ2-7; D gene: NA; V gene: TRBV29-1; clone size: many; CDR3 protein: CSVVVYEGGDEQYF; CDR3 DNA: TGCAGCGTTGTGGTATATGAAGGTGGCGACGAGCAGTACTTC
CDR3 length: 15; J gene: TRBJ2-5; D gene: NA; V gene: TRBV30; clone size: NA; CDR3 protein: CAWRGGGGGGETQYF; CDR3 DNA: TGTGCCTGGAGGGGGGGCGGAGGAGGGGGAGAAACCCAGTACTTC
CDR3 length: 15; J gene: TRBJ2-3; D gene: NA; V gene: TRBV7-9; clone size: few; CDR3 protein: CASSLEPGGTDTQYF; CDR3 DNA: TGTGCCAGCAGCTTAGAGCCTGGGGGCACAGATACGCAGTATTTT
CDR3 length: 14; J gene: TRBJ2-7; D gene: TRBD1; V gene: TRBV29-1; clone size: once; CDR3 protein: CSVVGRQGAYEQYF; CDR3 DNA: TGCAGCGTTGTGGGTCGGCAGGGGGCCTACGAGCAGTACTTC
CDR3 length: 14; J gene: TRBJ2-7; D gene: TRBD1; V gene: TRBV7-9; clone size: once; CDR3 protein: CASRGQGAFHEQYF; CDR3 DNA: TGCGCCAGCAGGGGACAGGGGGCTTTCCACGAGCAGTACTTC
CDR3 length: 15; J gene: TRBJ1-2; D gene: NA; V gene: TRBV11-2; clone size: NA; CDR3 protein: CAGSIGSDPNYGYTF; CDR3 DNA: TGTGCCGGCAGTATCGGGTCTGACCCTAACTATGGCTACACCTTC
CDR3 length: 14; J gene: TRBJ1-4; D gene: NA; V gene: TRBV7-9; clone size: few; CDR3 protein: CASSQEGSNEKLFF; CDR3 DNA: TGTGCCAGCAGCCAAGAAGGATCTAATGAAAAACTGTTTTTT
CDR3 length: 16; J gene: TRBJ2-3; D gene: NA; V gene: TRBV19; clone size: few; CDR3 protein: CASSIRGDYSTDTQYF; CDR3 DNA: TGTGCCAGTAGTATTCGTGGAGACTATAGCACAGATACGCAGTATTTT
CDR3 length: 16; J gene: TRBJ1-6; D gene: TRBD1; V gene: TRBV9; clone size: many; CDR3 protein: CASSVAAGGYNSPLHF; CDR3 DNA: TGTGCCAGCAGCGTTGCGGCAGGGGGTTATAATTCACCCCTCCACTTT
CDR3 length: 18; J gene: TRBJ2-5; D gene: TRBD1; V gene: TRBV24-1; clone size: many; CDR3 protein: CATDRDRGKIEYQETQYF; CDR3 DNA: TGTGCCACCGATCGGGACAGGGGAAAAATAGAGTACCAAGAGACCCAGTACTTC
CDR3 length: 16; J gene: TRBJ2-7; D gene: TRBD1; V gene: TRBV7-2; clone size: few; CDR3 protein: CASSLVGTVLTYEQYF; CDR3 DNA: TGTGCCAGCAGCTTAGTTGGGACAGTATTGACTTACGAGCAGTACTTC
CDR3 length: 15; J gene: TRBJ1-2; D gene: TRBD1; V gene: TRBV6-5; clone size: NA; CDR3 protein: CDSSYSGQGISGYTF; CDR3 DNA: TGTGACAGCAGTTACTCTGGACAGGGGATCAGCGGCTACACCTTC
CDR3 length: 16; J gene: TRBJ1-1; D gene: NA; V gene: TRBV14; clone size: NA; CDR3 protein: CASSKRVGDGGTEAFF; CDR3 DNA: TGTGCCAGCAGCAAAAGGGTGGGCGATGGAGGCACTGAAGCTTTCTTT
CDR3 length: 16; J gene: TRBJ2-7; D gene: TRBD1; V gene: TRBV3-1; clone size: NA; CDR3 protein: CASSQDWDRPWNEQYF; CDR3 DNA: TGTGCCAGCAGCCAAGATTGGGACAGGCCTTGGAACGAGCAGTACTTC
CDR3 length: 11; J gene: TRBJ1-1; D gene: NA; V gene: TRBV7-9; clone size: many; CDR3 protein: CASEGNTEAFF; CDR3 DNA: TGTGCCAGCGAGGGAAACACTGAAGCTTTCTTT
CDR3 length: 15; J gene: TRBJ1-5; D gene: NA; V gene: TRBV12-3/TRBV12-4; clone size: many; CDR3 protein: CASSRAGHSNQPQHF; CDR3 DNA: TGTGCCAGCAGTCGGGCGGGACATAGCAATCAGCCCCAGCATTTT
CDR3 length: 13; J gene: TRBJ1-5; D gene: NA; V gene: TRBV12-3/TRBV12-4; clone size: NA; CDR3 protein: CASSNSYNQPQHF; CDR3 DNA: TGTGCCAGCAGCAACAGTTACAATCAGCCCCAGCATTTT
CDR3 length: 14; J gene: TRBJ1-2; D gene: TRBD1; V gene: TRBV7-9; clone size: many; CDR3 protein: CASSSETGISGYTF; CDR3 DNA: TGTGCCAGCAGCTCCGAGACAGGGATCTCTGGCTACACCTTC
CDR3 length: 13; J gene: TRBJ2-7; D gene: TRBD2; V gene: TRBV20-1; clone size: few; CDR3 protein: CSGAGTSSYEQYF; CDR3 DNA: TGCAGTGGGGCCGGGACTAGCTCCTACGAGCAGTACTTC
CDR3 length: 16; J gene: TRBJ1-2; D gene: NA; V gene: TRBV19; clone size: many; CDR3 protein: CASSIRGQLTNYGYTF; CDR3 DNA: TGTGCCAGTAGTATTAGAGGACAGCTTACTAACTATGGCTACACCTTC
CDR3 length: 13; J gene: TRBJ2-5; D gene: NA; V gene: TRBV7-2; clone size: NA; CDR3 protein: CASSSVVKETQYF; CDR3 DNA: TGTGCCAGCAGCTCAGTAGTAAAAGAGACCCAGTACTTC
CDR3 length: 15; J gene: TRBJ1-5; D gene: NA; V gene: TRBV20-1; clone size: many; CDR3 protein: CSASPTGGAGQPQHF; CDR3 DNA: TGCAGTGCCTCACCGACGGGGGGAGCTGGTCAGCCCCAGCATTTT
CDR3 length: 15; J gene: TRBJ1-2; D gene: TRBD1; V gene: TRBV20-1; clone size: NA; CDR3 protein: CSATDQGGKGYGYTF; CDR3 DNA: TGCAGTGCTACTGATCAGGGGGGCAAAGGCTATGGCTACACCTTC
CDR3 length: 15; J gene: TRBJ2-7; D gene: TRBD2; V gene: TRBV5-1; clone size: NA; CDR3 protein: CASSFLAGEANEQYF; CDR3 DNA: TGCGCCAGCAGCTTCCTAGCGGGAGAGGCGAACGAGCAGTACTTC
CDR3 length: 13; J gene: TRBJ1-1; D gene: NA; V gene: TRBV10-2; clone size: NA; CDR3 protein: CASSDEGDTEAFF; CDR3 DNA: TGCGCCAGCAGTGATGAAGGGGACACTGAAGCTTTCTTT
CDR3 length: 14; J gene: TRBJ2-7; D gene: NA; V gene: TRBV7-2; clone size: NA; CDR3 protein: CASSFSQTRYEQYF; CDR3 DNA: TGTGCCAGCAGCTTCTCACAGACTAGATACGAGCAGTACTTC
CDR3 length: 14; J gene: TRBJ1-2; D gene: NA; V gene: TRBV28; clone size: few; CDR3 protein: CASSSSGLDYGYTF; CDR3 DNA: TGTGCCAGCAGTTCATCAGGGCTTGACTATGGCTACACCTTC
CDR3 length: 12; J gene: TRBJ2-7; D gene: NA; V gene: TRBV5-5; clone size: many; CDR3 protein: CASSLAGWEQYF; CDR3 DNA: TGTGCCAGCAGCTTGGCAGGGTGGGAGCAGTACTTC
CDR3 length: 16; J gene: TRBJ1-5; D gene: NA; V gene: TRBV10-3; clone size: many; CDR3 protein: CAISDSTRAGNQPQHF; CDR3 DNA: TGTGCCATCAGTGACTCAACACGGGCCGGCAATCAGCCCCAGCATTTT
CDR3 length: 14; J gene: TRBJ2-3; D gene: NA; V gene: TRBV20-1; clone size: NA; CDR3 protein: CSAKTAYRGDTQYF; CDR3 DNA: TGCAGTGCTAAGACCGCCTACCGGGGAGATACGCAGTATTTT